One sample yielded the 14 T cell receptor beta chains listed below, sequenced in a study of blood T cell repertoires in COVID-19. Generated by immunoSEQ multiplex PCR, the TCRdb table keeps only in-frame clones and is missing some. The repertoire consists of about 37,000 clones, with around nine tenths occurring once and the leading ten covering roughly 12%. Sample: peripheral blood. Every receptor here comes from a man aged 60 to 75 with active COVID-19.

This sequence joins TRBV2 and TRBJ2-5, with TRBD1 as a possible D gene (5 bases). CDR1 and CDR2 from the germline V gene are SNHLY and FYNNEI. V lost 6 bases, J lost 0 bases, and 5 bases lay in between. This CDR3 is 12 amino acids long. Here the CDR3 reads CASRDNQETQYF. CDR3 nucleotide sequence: TGTGCCAGCAGGGACAACCAAGAGACCCAGTACTTC.

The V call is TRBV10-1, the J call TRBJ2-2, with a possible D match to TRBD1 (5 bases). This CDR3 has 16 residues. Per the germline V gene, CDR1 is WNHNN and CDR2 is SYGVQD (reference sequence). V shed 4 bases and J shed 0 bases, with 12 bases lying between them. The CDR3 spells CASSVKAGTNTGELFF. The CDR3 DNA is TGCGCCAGCAGTGTTAAGGCAGGGACGAACACCGGGGAGCTGTTTTTT.

CDR3 sequence: CASRSGAWRTDTQYF. CDR3 DNA sequence: TGTGCCAGCAGGAGCGGGGCATGGCGCACAGATACGCAGTATTTT. V gene TRBV6-5 combines with J gene TRBJ2-3; TRBD2 matches at 7 bases. Germline V gives CDR1 MNHEY, CDR2 SVGAGI. With 6 bases clipped from V and 1 base from J, the junction kept 7 bases outside the gene matches. CDR3 size: 15 residues.

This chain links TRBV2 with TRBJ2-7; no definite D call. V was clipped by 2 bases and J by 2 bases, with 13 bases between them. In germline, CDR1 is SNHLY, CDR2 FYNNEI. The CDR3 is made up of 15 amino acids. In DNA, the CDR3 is TGTGCCAGCAGTGAAATTGTAACAGATCCCTACGAGCAGTACTTC. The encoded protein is CASSEIVTDPYEQYF.

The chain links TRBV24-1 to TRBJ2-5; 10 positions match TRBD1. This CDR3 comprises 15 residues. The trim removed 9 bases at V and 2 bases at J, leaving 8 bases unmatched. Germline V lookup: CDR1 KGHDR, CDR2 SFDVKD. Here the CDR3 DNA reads TGTGCCACCGGAACCGGGACAGGGGTACAAGAGACCCAGTACTTC. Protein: CATGTGTGVQETQYF.

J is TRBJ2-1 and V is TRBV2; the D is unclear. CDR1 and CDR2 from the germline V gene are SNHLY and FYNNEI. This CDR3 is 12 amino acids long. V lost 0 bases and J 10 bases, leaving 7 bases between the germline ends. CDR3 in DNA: TGTGCCAGCAGTGAAGCAAATGTAGAGCAGTTCTTC. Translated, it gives CASSEANVEQFF.

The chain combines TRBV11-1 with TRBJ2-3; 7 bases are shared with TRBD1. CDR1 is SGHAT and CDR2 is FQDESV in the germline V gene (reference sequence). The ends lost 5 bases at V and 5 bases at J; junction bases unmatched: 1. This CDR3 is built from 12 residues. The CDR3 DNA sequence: TGTGCCAGCAGCAGGGGGCTAGATACGCAGTATTTT. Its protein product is CASSRGLDTQYF.

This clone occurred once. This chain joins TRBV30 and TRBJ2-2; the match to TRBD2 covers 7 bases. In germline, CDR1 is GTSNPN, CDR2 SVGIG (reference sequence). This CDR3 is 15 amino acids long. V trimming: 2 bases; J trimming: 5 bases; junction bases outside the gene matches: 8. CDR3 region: CAWSRAWGGTGELFF. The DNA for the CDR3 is TGTGCCTGGAGTAGGGCTTGGGGGGGGACCGGGGAGCTGTTTTTT.

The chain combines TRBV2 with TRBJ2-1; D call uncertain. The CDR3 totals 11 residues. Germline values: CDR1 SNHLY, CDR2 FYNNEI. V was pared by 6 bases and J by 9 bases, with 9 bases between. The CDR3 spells CASRISGEQFF. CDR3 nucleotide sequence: TGTGCCAGCAGGATATCGGGTGAGCAGTTCTTC.

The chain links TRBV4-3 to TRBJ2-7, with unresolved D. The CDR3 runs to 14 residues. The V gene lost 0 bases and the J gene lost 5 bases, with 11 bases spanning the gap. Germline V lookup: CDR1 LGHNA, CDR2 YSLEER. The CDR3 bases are TGCGCCAGCAGCCAAGAACATCGCCGCAACGAGCAGTACTTC. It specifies CASSQEHRRNEQYF.

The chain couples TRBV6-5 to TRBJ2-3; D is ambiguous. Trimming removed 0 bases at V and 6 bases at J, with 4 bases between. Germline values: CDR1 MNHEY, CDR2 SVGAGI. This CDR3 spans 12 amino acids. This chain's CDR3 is CASSYSRDTQYF. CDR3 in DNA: TGTGCCAGCAGTTACTCCCGGGATACGCAGTATTTT.

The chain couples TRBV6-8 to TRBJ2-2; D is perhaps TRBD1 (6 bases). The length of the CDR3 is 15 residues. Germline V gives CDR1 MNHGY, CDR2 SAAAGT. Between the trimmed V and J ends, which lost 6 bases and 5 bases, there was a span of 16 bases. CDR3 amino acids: CASRASDRLTGELFF. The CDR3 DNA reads TGTGCCAGCAGAGCGTCGGACAGATTGACCGGGGAGCTGTTTTTT.

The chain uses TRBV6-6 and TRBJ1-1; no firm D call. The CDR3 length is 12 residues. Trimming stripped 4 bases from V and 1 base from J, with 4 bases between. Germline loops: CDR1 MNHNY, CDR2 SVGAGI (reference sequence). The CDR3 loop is CASSSGNTEAFF. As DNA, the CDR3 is TGTGCCAGCAGTTCAGGGAACACTGAAGCTTTCTTT.

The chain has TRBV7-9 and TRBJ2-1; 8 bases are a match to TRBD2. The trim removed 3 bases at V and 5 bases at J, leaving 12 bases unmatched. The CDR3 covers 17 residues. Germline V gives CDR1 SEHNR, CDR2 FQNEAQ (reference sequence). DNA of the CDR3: TGTGCCAGCAGCTTTCCATCGATGGTAGCGGGAAACAATGAGCAGTTCTTC. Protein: CASSFPSMVAGNNEQFF.